This T cell receptor beta chain stems from a study of blood T cell repertoires in COVID-19. Libraries were prepared by immunoSEQ multiplex PCR; TCRdb keeps only in-frame clonotypes and omits some of them. The sample includes some 99,000 clones, roughly 75% of them seen just once. This CDR3 has 15 residues. The trim removed 4 bases at V and 5 bases at J, leaving 9 bases unmatched. In germline, CDR1 is KGHSH, CDR2 LQKENI. The sample was peripheral blood. This receptor was identified in a human donor in a cohort sampled during active or convalescent COVID-19. The chain has TRBV18 and TRBJ2-7; TRBD1 aligns across 9 bases. Here the CDR3 DNA reads TGTGCCAGCTCACTCGCCGGGACAGGGTATAACGAGCAGTACTTC. Translation: CASSLAGTGYNEQYF.